This T cell receptor beta chain was captured in a study of glioma-infiltrating T cells. Study-level points and caveats: Very few CDR3 sequences were shared between tissue and blood.

This clonotype has just a few counts. No antigen is known for it. The CDR3 extends over 13 amino acids. V was clipped by 8 bases and J by 8 bases; unmatched bases: 9. In germline, CDR1 is MGHRA, CDR2 YSYEKL. Using RNA template, CDR3s of TCR alpha and beta were amplified with iRepertoire arm-PCR. One entry per CDR3 protein, called by TCRdb with MiXCR from the multiplex PCR reads. In the table there are roughly 200,000 distinct CDR3 sequences, about 47% of which are singletons. The sequence was collected from a human donor with low-grade glioma or glioblastoma, undergoing nonglioma brain surgery, or in good health (not recorded which). The J gene is TRBJ2-4, the V gene TRBV4-1, with 7 positions matching TRBD2. Sequenced sample: glioma tissue, nonneoplastic brain tissue, or PBMCs (not recorded which). The CDR3 reads CASSLESGDIQYF. Here the CDR3 DNA reads TGCGCCAGCTCGCTCGAAAGCGGGGACATTCAGTACTTC.